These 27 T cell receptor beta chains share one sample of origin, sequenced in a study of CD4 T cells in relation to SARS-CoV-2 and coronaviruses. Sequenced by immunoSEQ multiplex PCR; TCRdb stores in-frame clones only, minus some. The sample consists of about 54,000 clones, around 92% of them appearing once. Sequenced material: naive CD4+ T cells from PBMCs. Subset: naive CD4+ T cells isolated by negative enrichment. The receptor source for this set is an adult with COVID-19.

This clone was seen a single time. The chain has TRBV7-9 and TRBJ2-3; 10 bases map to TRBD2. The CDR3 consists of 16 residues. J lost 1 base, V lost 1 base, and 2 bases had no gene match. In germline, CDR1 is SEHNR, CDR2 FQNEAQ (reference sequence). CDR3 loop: CASSLVLAGGTDTQYF. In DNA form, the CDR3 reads TGTGCCAGCAGCTTAGTCCTAGCGGGAGGCACAGATACGCAGTATTTT. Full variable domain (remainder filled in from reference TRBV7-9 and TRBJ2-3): DTGVSQNPRHKITKRGQNVTFRCDPISEHNRLYWYRQTLGQGPEFLTYFQNEAQLEKSRLLSDRFSAERPKGSFSTLEIQRTEQGDSAMYLCASSLVLAGGTDTQYFGPGTRLTVL.

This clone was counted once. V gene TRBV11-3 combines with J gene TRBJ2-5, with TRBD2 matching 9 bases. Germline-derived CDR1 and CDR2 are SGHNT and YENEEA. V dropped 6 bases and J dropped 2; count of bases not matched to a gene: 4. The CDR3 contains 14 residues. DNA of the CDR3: TGTGCCAGCAGAGGCGGGAGGGTACAAGAGACCCAGTACTTC. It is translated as CASRGGRVQETQYF.

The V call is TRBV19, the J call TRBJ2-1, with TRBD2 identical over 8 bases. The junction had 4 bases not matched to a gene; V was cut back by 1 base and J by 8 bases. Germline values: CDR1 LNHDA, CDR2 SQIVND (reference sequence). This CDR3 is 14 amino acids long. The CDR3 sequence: CASSIAGGRDEQFF. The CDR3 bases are TGTGCCAGTAGTATAGCGGGAGGGCGCGATGAGCAGTTCTTC.

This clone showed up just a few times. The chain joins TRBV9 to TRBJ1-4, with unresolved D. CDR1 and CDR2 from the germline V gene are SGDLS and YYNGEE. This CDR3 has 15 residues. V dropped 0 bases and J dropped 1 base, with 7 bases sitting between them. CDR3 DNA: TGTGCCAGCAGCGTAGAGGGAGGAACTAATGAAAAACTGTTTTTT. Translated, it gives CASSVEGGTNEKLFF.

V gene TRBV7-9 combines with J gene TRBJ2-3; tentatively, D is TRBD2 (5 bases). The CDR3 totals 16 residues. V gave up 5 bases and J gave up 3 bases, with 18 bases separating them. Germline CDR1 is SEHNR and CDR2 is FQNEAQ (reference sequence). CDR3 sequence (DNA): TGTGCCAGCAGCCCGATAGAAGGACGGAGGACAGATACGCAGTATTTT. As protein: CASSPIEGRRTDTQYF. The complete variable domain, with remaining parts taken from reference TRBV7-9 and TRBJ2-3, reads DTGVSQNPRHKITKRGQNVTFRCDPISEHNRLYWYRQTLGQGPEFLTYFQNEAQLEKSRLLSDRFSAERPKGSFSTLEIQRTEQGDSAMYLCASSPIEGRRTDTQYFGPGTRLTVL.

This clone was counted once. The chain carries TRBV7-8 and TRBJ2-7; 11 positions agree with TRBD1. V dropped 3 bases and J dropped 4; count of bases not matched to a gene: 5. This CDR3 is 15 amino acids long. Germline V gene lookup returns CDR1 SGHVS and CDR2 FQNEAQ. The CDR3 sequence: CASSFWDRGSYEQYF. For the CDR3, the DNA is TGTGCCAGCAGCTTCTGGGACAGGGGGAGTTACGAGCAGTACTTC. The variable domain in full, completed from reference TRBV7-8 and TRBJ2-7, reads GAGVSQSPRYKVAKRGQDVALRCDPISGHVSLFWYQQALGQGPEFLTYFQNEAQLDKSGLPSDRFFAERPEGSVSTLKIQRTQQEDSAVYLCASSFWDRGSYEQYFGPGTRLTVT.

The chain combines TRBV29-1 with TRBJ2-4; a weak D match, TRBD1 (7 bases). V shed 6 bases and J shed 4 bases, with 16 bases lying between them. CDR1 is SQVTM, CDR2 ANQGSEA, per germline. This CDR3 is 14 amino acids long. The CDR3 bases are TGCAGCGTCGGGCGGCGGGACAGTAAAAACATTCAGTACTTC. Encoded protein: CSVGRRDSKNIQYF.

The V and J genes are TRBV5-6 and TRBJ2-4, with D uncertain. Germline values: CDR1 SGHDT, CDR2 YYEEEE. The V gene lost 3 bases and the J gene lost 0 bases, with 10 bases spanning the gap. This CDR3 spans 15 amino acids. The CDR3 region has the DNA TGTGCCAGCAGCTCGTGGTCTCTAGCCAAAAACATTCAGTACTTC. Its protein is CASSSWSLAKNIQYF.

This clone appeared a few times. The CDR3 spells CASSQINARGNTIYF. For the CDR3, the DNA is TGTGCCAGCAGCCAAATCAACGCCAGGGGAAACACCATATATTTT. The genes are TRBV3-1 (or the pseudogene TRBV3-2) and TRBJ1-3; D remains unclear. Germline V lookup: CDR1 LGHDT, CDR2 YNNKEL (reference sequence). This CDR3 region has 15 residues. The ends were cut back, 2 bases at V and 4 bases at J, with 12 bases in the middle.

This CDR3 reads CASDNRDPANTGELFF. In DNA form, the CDR3 reads TGTGCCAGCGATAACAGGGACCCAGCGAACACCGGGGAGCTGTTTTTT. The chain is built from TRBV28 and TRBJ2-2; possible D gene TRBD1, 6 bases. The V gene lost 8 bases and the J gene lost 0 bases, with 16 bases spanning the gap. This CDR3 region has 16 residues. Germline loops: CDR1 MDHEN, CDR2 SYDVKM.

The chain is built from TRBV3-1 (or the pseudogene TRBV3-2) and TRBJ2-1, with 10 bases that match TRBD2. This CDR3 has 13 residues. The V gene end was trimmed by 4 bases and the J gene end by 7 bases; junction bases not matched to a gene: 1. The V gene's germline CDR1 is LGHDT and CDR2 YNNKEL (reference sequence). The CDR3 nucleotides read TGTGCCAGCAGCCCGACTAGCGGGAATGAGCAGTTCTTC. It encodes CASSPTSGNEQFF.

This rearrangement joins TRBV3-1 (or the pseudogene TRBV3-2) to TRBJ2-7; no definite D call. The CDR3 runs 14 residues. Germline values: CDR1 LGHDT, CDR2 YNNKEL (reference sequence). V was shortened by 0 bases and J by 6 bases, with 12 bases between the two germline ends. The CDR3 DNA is TGTGCCAGCAGCCAAGATCCCGTAGGCTCCGAGCAGTACTTC. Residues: CASSQDPVGSEQYF.

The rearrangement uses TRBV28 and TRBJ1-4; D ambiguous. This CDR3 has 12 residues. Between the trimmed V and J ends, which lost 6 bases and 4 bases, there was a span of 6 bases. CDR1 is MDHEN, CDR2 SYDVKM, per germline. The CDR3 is CASSLVNEKLFF. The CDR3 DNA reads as TGTGCCAGCAGCCTCGTTAATGAAAAACTGTTTTTT.

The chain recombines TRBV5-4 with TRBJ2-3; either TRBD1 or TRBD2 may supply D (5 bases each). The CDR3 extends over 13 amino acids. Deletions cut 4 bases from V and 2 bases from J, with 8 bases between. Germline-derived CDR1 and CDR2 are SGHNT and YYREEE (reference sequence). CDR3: CASSGDHTDTQYF. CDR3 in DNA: TGTGCCAGCAGCGGGGACCACACAGATACGCAGTATTTT.

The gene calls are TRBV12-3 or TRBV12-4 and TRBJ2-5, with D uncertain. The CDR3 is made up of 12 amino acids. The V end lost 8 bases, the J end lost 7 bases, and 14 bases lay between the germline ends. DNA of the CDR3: TGTGCCAGCGAGAACGGCCCTGGGACCCAGTACTTC. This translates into CASENGPGTQYF.

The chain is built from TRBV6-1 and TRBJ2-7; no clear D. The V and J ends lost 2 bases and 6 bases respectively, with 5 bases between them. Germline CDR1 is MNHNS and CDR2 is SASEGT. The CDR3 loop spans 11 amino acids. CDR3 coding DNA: TGTGCCAGCAGTGAAATGGGCGAGCAGTACTTC. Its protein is CASSEMGEQYF.

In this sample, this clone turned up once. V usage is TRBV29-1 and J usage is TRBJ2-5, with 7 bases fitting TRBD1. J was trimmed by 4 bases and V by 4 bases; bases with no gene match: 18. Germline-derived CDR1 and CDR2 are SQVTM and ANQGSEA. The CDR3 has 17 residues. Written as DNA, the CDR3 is TGCAGCGTTGGAGGGCCCCGGGACAGAGGTGGAGTAGAGACCCAGTACTTC. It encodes CSVGGPRDRGGVETQYF.

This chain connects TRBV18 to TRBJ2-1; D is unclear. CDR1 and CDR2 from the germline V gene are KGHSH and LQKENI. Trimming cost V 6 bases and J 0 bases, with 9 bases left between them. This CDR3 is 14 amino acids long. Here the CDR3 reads CASSSVRSYNEQFF. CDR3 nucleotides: TGTGCCAGCTCGTCCGTCCGCTCCTACAATGAGCAGTTCTTC.

In DNA form, the CDR3 reads TGTGCCAGCAGCTGGGACAGGGGCACCGGGGAGCTGTTTTTT. Residues: CASSWDRGTGELFF. The chain employs TRBV7-2 and TRBJ2-2, with 10 nucleotides matching TRBD1. V lost 4 bases, J lost 4 bases, and 0 bases stayed unmatched. Germline-derived CDR1 and CDR2 are SGHTA and FQGNSA. The CDR3 spans 14 residues.

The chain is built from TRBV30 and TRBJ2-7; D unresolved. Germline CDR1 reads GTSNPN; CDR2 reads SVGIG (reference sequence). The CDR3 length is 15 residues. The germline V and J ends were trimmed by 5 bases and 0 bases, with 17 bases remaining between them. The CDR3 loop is CAWSFYRKPSYEQYF. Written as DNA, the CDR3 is TGTGCCTGGTCATTTTACAGAAAACCCTCCTACGAGCAGTACTTC. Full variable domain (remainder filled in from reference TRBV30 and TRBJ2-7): SQTIHQWPATLVQPVGSPLSLECTVEGTSNPNLYWYRQAAGRGLQLLFYSVGIGQISSEVPQNLSASRPQDRQFILSSKKLLLSDSGFYLCAWSFYRKPSYEQYFGPGTRLTVT.

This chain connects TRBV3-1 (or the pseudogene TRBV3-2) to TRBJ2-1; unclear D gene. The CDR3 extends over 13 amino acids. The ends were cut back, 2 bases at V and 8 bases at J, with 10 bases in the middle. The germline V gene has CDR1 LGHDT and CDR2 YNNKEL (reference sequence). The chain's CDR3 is CASSQLSTDEQFF. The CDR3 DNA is TGTGCCAGCAGCCAATTGAGTACTGATGAGCAGTTCTTC.

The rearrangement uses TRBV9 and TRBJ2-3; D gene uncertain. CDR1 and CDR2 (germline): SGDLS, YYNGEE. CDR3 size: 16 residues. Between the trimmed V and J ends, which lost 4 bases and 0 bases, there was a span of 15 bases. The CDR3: CASSLGRPLSTDTQYF. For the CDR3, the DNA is TGTGCCAGCAGCCTGGGTCGGCCCCTGAGCACAGATACGCAGTATTTT.

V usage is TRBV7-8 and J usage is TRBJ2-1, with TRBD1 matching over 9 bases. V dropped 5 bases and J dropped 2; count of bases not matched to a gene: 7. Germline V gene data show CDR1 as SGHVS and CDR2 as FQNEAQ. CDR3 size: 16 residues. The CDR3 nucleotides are TGTGCCAGCAGCAACTTGGGACAGGGCCCCTACAATGAGCAGTTCTTC. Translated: CASSNLGQGPYNEQFF.

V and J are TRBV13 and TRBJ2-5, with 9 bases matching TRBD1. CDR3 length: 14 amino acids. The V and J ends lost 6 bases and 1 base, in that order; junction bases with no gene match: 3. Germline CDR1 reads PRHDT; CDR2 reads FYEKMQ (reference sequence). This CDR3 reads CASRLQGAQETQYF. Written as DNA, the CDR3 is TGTGCCAGCAGGTTACAGGGGGCCCAAGAGACCCAGTACTTC.

CDR3 region: CASSPLSGSSTYEQYF. In nucleotides, the CDR3 is TGTGCCAGCTCACCCCTTAGCGGGAGTAGCACCTACGAGCAGTACTTC. V is TRBV18 and J is TRBJ2-7; 9 bases agree with TRBD2. Germline loops: CDR1 KGHSH, CDR2 LQKENI. The CDR3 is made up of 16 amino acids. V was clipped by 3 bases and J by 2 bases; unmatched bases: 8.

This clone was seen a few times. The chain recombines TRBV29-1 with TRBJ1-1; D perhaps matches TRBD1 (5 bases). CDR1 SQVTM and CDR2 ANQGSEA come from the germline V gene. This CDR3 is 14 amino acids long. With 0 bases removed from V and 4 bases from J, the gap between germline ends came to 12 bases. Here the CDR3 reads CSVEEGVRGTEAFF. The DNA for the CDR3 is TGCAGCGTTGAAGAGGGGGTTAGAGGCACTGAAGCTTTCTTT.

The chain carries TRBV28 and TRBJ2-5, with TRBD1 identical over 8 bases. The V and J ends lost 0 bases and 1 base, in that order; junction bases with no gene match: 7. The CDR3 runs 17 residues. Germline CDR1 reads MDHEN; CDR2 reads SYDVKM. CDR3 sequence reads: CASSLWKDRVIQETQYF. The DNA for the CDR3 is TGTGCCAGCAGTTTATGGAAGGACAGGGTGATCCAAGAGACCCAGTACTTC.